Following are 28 T cell receptor beta chains from one sample sequenced in a study of blood T cells in healthy people across ages. Using a J-beta primer mix together with a sample-barcoded 5' primer, a second PCR was run for roughly 6 to 12 cycles. TCRdb passed the 5' RACE reads through MiXCR, listing each CDR3 protein once. Seen here are about a million distinct CDR3 sequences, just over 50% observed once, and the top ten hold about a fifth. Sequencing was carried out using blood. These receptors originate from an older woman in good health.

The rearrangement links TRBV27 to TRBJ1-2; 8 bases agree with TRBD1. Germline-derived CDR1 and CDR2 are MNHEY and SMNVEV (reference sequence). This CDR3 comprises 15 residues. Trimming cost V 5 bases and J 6 bases; bases outside gene matches: 11. As DNA, the CDR3 is TGTGCCAGCAGTCCGTTTCGGACAGGGAAGGATGGCTACACCTTC. It is translated as CASSPFRTGKDGYTF.

This chain uses TRBV12-3 or TRBV12-4 with TRBJ1-2; 9 bases are a match to TRBD1. V trimming: 6 bases; J trimming: 4 bases; junction bases outside the gene matches: 12. CDR3 length: 16 amino acids. The CDR3 DNA reads as TGTGCCAGCAGAAACCTCAAGGGACAGGGTGTCTATGGCTACACCTTC. This sequence encodes CASRNLKGQGVYGYTF.

This clonotype has more than one count but fewer than ten. This chain uses TRBV4-1 with TRBJ2-7; TRBD1 matches at 7 bases. There are 17 residues in the CDR3. The ends lost 1 base at V and 6 bases at J; junction bases unmatched: 15. Germline V gene data show CDR1 as MGHRA and CDR2 as YSYEKL. The CDR3 spells CASSQGGGGQVLPEQYF. CDR3 DNA: TGCGCCAGCAGCCAAGGGGGCGGAGGACAGGTCCTTCCCGAGCAGTACTTC.

The V call is TRBV20-1, the J call TRBJ2-7, with D perhaps being TRBD1 or TRBD2 (5 bases each). CDR3 size: 14 residues. The V end lost 5 bases, the J end lost 3 bases, and 17 bases lay between the germline ends. Germline V gene lookup returns CDR1 DFQATT and CDR2 SNEGSKA (reference sequence). CDR3 nucleotides: TGCAGTGCTGGGACGGACCTCCTTTTCTACGAGCAGTACTTC. Its translation: CSAGTDLLFYEQYF.

A few counts support this clonotype. This chain connects TRBV3-1 to TRBJ2-3; D remains ambiguous. Germline loops: CDR1 LGHDT, CDR2 YNNKEL (reference sequence). This CDR3 has 13 amino acids. V lost 1 base to trimming and J lost 6 bases, with 8 bases between them. CDR3 in DNA: TGTGCCAGCAGCCAAGGCCTGGGGGATACGCAGTATTTT. It encodes CASSQGLGDTQYF.

This clonotype was observed a few times. This rearrangement joins TRBV12-3 or TRBV12-4 to TRBJ1-1, with 9 bases matching TRBD1. This CDR3 spans 13 amino acids. Germline trimming cut 6 bases from V and 6 bases from J; bases unmatched to any gene: 5. The CDR3 sequence is CASSPDRGPEAFF. In nucleotides, the CDR3 is TGTGCCAGCAGCCCGGACAGGGGCCCTGAAGCTTTCTTT.

The genes are TRBV28 and TRBJ1-6; D possibly corresponds to TRBD1 (5 bases). Trimming took off 3 bases at V and 4 bases at J, with 10 bases between the two ends. CDR1 is MDHEN and CDR2 is SYDVKM in the germline V gene. CDR3 length equals 15 residues. In nucleotides, the CDR3 is TGTGCCAGCAGTTTGGGGCCAGGGTATAATTCACCCCTCCACTTT. This codes for CASSLGPGYNSPLHF.

The chain carries TRBV4-3 and TRBJ2-7; D possibly corresponds to TRBD2 (6 bases). The CDR3 spans 16 residues. Trimming left V 1 base short and J 3 bases short, with 16 bases between. Germline V lookup: CDR1 LGHNA, CDR2 YSLEER. CDR3 DNA: TGCGCCAGCAGCCAAGTCGTGGGACGGGGGATCTACGAGCAGTACTTC. It translates to CASSQVVGRGIYEQYF.

A remark on this clonotype: Mismatch with germline at one junction end may stem from a read error. The chain uses TRBV2 and TRBJ2-4; 7 positions agree with TRBD1. TRBJ2-7 explains the end of the DNA better; the J call may be wrong. Germline CDR1 and CDR2: SNHLY and FYNNEI. The CDR3 contains 14 residues. CDR3 nucleotide sequence: TGTGCCAGCACTGAAATGGGGACAGCCTACGAGCAGTACTTC. The encoded protein is CASTEMGTAYEQYF.

The chain has TRBV20-1 and TRBJ2-7, with D perhaps matching TRBD2 (6 bases). V was shortened by 0 bases and J by 6 bases, with 24 bases between the two germline ends. Germline assignment: CDR1 DFQATT and CDR2 SNEGSKA (reference sequence). This CDR3 has 17 residues. The CDR3 DNA is TGCAGTGCTAGAGATGGGTTCCGGGGGAGAAGGGTAGGCGAGCAGTACTTC. It codes for CSARDGFRGRRVGEQYF.

This clonotype was detected only a few times. This chain links TRBV3-1 with TRBJ2-7, with TRBD2 identical over 10 bases. The length of the CDR3 is 15 residues. Germline V gene data show CDR1 as LGHDT and CDR2 as YNNKEL (reference sequence). The junction had 14 bases not matched to a gene; V was cut back by 8 bases and J by 7 bases. CDR3 sequence reads: CASEPSGRAGGEQYF. In DNA form, the CDR3 reads TGTGCCAGCGAACCAAGCGGGAGGGCCGGAGGGGAGCAGTACTTC.

This clonotype was counted a few times. This chain joins TRBV13 and TRBJ2-3; 11 positions match TRBD2. The CDR3 sequence is 18 residues long. V was clipped by 5 bases and J by 2 bases; unmatched bases: 12. Per the germline V gene, CDR1 is PRHDT and CDR2 is FYEKMQ (reference sequence). CDR3 in DNA: TGTGCCAGCAGCCTCAAACCGGGACTAGCGGTCCACACAGATACGCAGTATTTT. This encodes CASSLKPGLAVHTDTQYF.

This chain uses TRBV5-1 with TRBJ2-3, with a possible D match to TRBD1 (5 bases). Per the germline V gene, CDR1 is SGHRS and CDR2 is YFSETQ. CDR3 length equals 15 residues. With 3 bases removed from V and 2 bases from J, the gap between germline ends came to 13 bases. The CDR3 DNA sequence: TGCGCCAGCAGCTGGACACAACTCTCCACAGATACGCAGTATTTT. Residues: CASSWTQLSTDTQYF. The variable domain in full, with the rest retrieved from reference TRBV5-1 and TRBJ2-3, is KAGVTQTPRYLIKTRGQQVTLSCSPISGHRSVSWYQQTPGQGLQFLFEYFSETQRNKGNFPGRFSGRQFSNSRSEMNVSTLELGDSALYLCASSWTQLSTDTQYFGPGTRLTVL.

The chain joins TRBV7-2 to TRBJ2-1; D call uncertain. Germline loops: CDR1 SGHTA, CDR2 FQGNSA. The CDR3 has 14 residues. V lost 1 base, J lost 10 bases, and 14 bases lay in between. CDR3 DNA: TGTGCCAGCAGCTTAGAACCTGCTAGAATCGAGCAGTTCTTC. Translation: CASSLEPARIEQFF.

This clonotype was seen only once. The V call is TRBV3-1, the J call TRBJ1-5; D is possibly TRBD1 (5 bases). The CDR3 is 14 residues long. V was cut by 0 bases and J by 9 bases, with 12 bases left in between. The germline V gene encodes CDR1 LGHDT and CDR2 YNNKEL (reference sequence). The CDR3 loop is CASSQDSQAVPQHF. The CDR3 bases are TGTGCCAGCAGCCAAGATTCACAGGCGGTGCCCCAGCATTTT.

The V and J genes are TRBV11-2 and TRBJ2-7, with 8 nucleotides matching TRBD2. Germline CDR1 reads SGHAT; CDR2 reads FQNNGV. The CDR3 consists of 21 residues. Trimming at V came to 1 base and at J to 4 bases, leaving 24 bases not matched to a gene. The CDR3 coding sequence is TGTGCCAGCAGCTTAGTTGCCGTTAGTTGGGGGCAGCGGGAGAGGCCGTACGAGCAGTACTTC. It codes for CASSLVAVSWGQRERPYEQYF. The variable domain in full, completed from reference TRBV11-2 and TRBJ2-7, reads EAGVAQSPRYKIIEKRQSVAFWCNPISGHATLYWYQQILGQGPKLLIQFQNNGVVDDSQLPKDRFSAERLKGVDSTLKIQPAKLEDSAVYLCASSLVAVSWGQRERPYEQYFGPGTRLTVT.

There are a few counts of this clonotype. The rearrangement links TRBV7-9 to TRBJ1-2; 8 positions agree with TRBD1. This CDR3 has 14 residues. CDR1 SEHNR and CDR2 FQNEAQ come from the germline V gene (reference sequence). The V gene end was trimmed by 5 bases and the J gene end by 4 bases; junction bases not matched to a gene: 6. CDR3 DNA sequence: TGTGCCAGCAGCCCAGGGGGCGCTGGCTATGGCTACACCTTC. Protein: CASSPGGAGYGYTF.

This clonotype appeared a few times. The rearrangement joins TRBV7-2 to TRBJ2-3, with D unresolved. The CDR3 loop spans 12 amino acids. CDR1 is SGHTA and CDR2 is FQGNSA in the germline V gene. V was clipped by 7 bases and J by 3 bases, with 8 bases between them. The CDR3 region has the DNA TGTGCCAGCAATTTTCGGACAGATACGCAGTATTTT. It encodes CASNFRTDTQYF.

This sequence joins TRBV29-1 and TRBJ2-1, with TRBD1 matching 7 bases. Germline trimming cut 8 bases from V and 10 bases from J; bases unmatched to any gene: 5. Germline V gene sequence: CDR1 SQVTM, CDR2 ANQGSEA. The CDR3 loop spans 10 amino acids. CDR3 coding DNA: TGCAGCTCCGACAGGGTCGAGCAGTTCTTC. This codes for CSSDRVEQFF.

This clonotype has more than one count but fewer than ten. This chain connects TRBV4-3 to TRBJ2-6; the D gene is possibly TRBD1 (6 bases). Germline CDR1 and CDR2: LGHNA and YSLEER. Trimming stripped 0 bases from V and 3 bases from J, with 6 bases between. This CDR3 has 15 amino acids. The CDR3 protein is CASSQEGGGANVLTF. The CDR3 coding sequence is TGCGCCAGCAGCCAAGAAGGGGGTGGGGCCAACGTCCTGACTTTC.

This clonotype appeared a single time. V usage is TRBV7-9 and J usage is TRBJ2-1; 14 bases are shared with TRBD2. This CDR3 contains 19 residues. Germline V gives CDR1 SEHNR, CDR2 FQNEAQ (reference sequence). V was clipped by 5 bases and J by 5 bases; unmatched bases: 14. The CDR3 sequence is CASSPKTSGRVEDDNEQFF. The DNA of the CDR3 is TGTGCCAGCAGCCCCAAGACTAGCGGGAGGGTAGAAGATGACAATGAGCAGTTCTTC.

This chain connects TRBV5-1 to TRBJ1-5; unclear D gene. The germline V and J ends were trimmed by 0 bases and 1 base, with 8 bases remaining between them. Per germline, CDR1 SGHRS and CDR2 YFSETQ. This CDR3 spans 15 amino acids. CDR3 protein: CASSLDGVSNQPQHF. CDR3 coding DNA: TGCGCCAGCAGCTTGGATGGGGTCAGCAATCAGCCCCAGCATTTT.

The J gene is TRBJ2-5, the V gene TRBV11-2, with 13 bases identical to TRBD2. Trimming removed 5 bases from V and 4 bases from J; junction bases left unmatched: 4. The CDR3 is 15 residues long. The V gene's germline CDR1 is SGHAT and CDR2 FQNNGV. The CDR3 loop is CASSRGLAGTETQYF. CDR3 DNA: TGTGCCAGCAGCCGGGGACTAGCGGGAACAGAGACCCAGTACTTC.

As to this clonotype: Given a much more abundant clone one base away, this may be a read error. V and J are TRBV12-3 or TRBV12-4 and TRBJ1-2; 11 bases map to TRBD1. This CDR3 has 17 residues. V trimming: 5 bases; J trimming: 4 bases; junction bases outside the gene matches: 12. CDR3 sequence: CASSRPSWGTGGYGYTF. The CDR3 DNA is TGTGCCAGCAGTCGCCCCAGTTGGGGGACAGGGGGCTATGGCTACACCTTC.

This clonotype was found a few times. This sequence joins TRBV9 and TRBJ1-1; unclear D gene. The germline V gene encodes CDR1 SGDLS and CDR2 YYNGEE. Trimming removed 0 bases from V and 1 base from J, with 7 bases in between. The CDR3 spans 14 residues. CDR3: CASSVVPENTEAFF. The CDR3 DNA follows: TGTGCCAGCAGCGTAGTCCCGGAGAACACTGAAGCTTTCTTT.

The chain carries TRBV4-3 and TRBJ2-3, with no clear D. V was shortened by 0 bases and J by 6 bases, with 13 bases between the two germline ends. The CDR3 is 15 residues long. CDR1 is LGHNA and CDR2 is YSLEER in the germline V gene. The CDR3 DNA is TGCGCCAGCAGCCAAGATGAAGGAATTCTGGATACGCAGTATTTT. It specifies CASSQDEGILDTQYF.

This chain connects TRBV20-1 to TRBJ2-1, with TRBD2 matching 12 bases. The germline V gene has CDR1 DFQATT and CDR2 SNEGSKA (reference sequence). The length of the CDR3 is 16 residues. The CDR3 region is CSARDTGLAGYNEQFF. As DNA, the CDR3 is TGCTCTGCTAGAGACACGGGACTAGCGGGCTACAATGAGCAGTTCTTC.

This chain uses TRBV6-5 with TRBJ2-7; D unclear. V shed 6 bases and J shed 0 bases, with 12 bases lying between them. This CDR3 has 14 residues. The germline V gene has CDR1 MNHEY and CDR2 SVGAGI. Here the CDR3 DNA reads TGTGCCAGCAGACGGACGCAGAGCTCCTACGAGCAGTACTTC. Translating it yields CASRRTQSSYEQYF.